The clone carrying this T cell receptor beta chain was seen a single time. The data are from a study of T cell responses to AZD1222 COVID-19 vaccine. Generated by immunoSEQ multiplex PCR, the TCRdb table keeps only in-frame clones and is missing some. The sample lists roughly 140,000 clones, approximately 94% occurring once. The TCR was taken from an adult in good health. The material was peripheral blood, obtained on day 0 of AZD1222 vaccination.

The CDR3 coding sequence is TGTGCCAGCAGCTCCGGCCAGGGGGTCTACTATGGCTACACCTTC. Translation: CASSSGQGVYYGYTF. This rearrangement joins TRBV5-4 to TRBJ1-2; TRBD1 matches at 7 bases. Germline trimming cut 3 bases from V and 3 bases from J; bases unmatched to any gene: 8. The CDR3 totals 15 residues. Germline CDR1 SGHNT, CDR2 YYREEE (reference sequence).